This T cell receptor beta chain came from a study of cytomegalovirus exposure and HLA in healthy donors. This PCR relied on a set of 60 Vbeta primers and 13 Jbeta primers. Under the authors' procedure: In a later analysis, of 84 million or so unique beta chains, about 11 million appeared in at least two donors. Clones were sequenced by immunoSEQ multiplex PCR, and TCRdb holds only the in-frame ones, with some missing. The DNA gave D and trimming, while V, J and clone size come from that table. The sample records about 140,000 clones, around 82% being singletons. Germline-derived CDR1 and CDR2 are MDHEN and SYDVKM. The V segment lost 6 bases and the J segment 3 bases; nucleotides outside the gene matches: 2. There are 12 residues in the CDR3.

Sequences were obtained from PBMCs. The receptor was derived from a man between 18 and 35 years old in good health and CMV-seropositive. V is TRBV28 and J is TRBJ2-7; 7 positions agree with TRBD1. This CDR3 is CASRTGHYEQYF. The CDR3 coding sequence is TGTGCCAGCAGGACAGGGCACTACGAGCAGTACTTC.